This T cell receptor (beta chain) was captured in a study of T cell responses to AZD1222 COVID-19 vaccine. Study-level points and caveats: CD4 TCRs covered the whole spike, strongest at regions 160-218 and 743-854. Every sample of the repertoires postdated the peak T cell response. Clonal diversity may have been underestimated, and the donors were mostly white British, with more females than males. Among AZD1222 vaccinees, only 6 or 7 were seropositive at baseline.

Assay used: immunoSEQ multiplex PCR; TCRdb lists only in-frame clones, some missing. The table lists some 150,000 clones, more than 75% of them singletons. Comment on this clone: The antigen is not known.

This receptor was taken from an adult in good health. The sample was peripheral blood, taken on day 0 of MenACWY control vaccination.

DNA of the CDR3: TGTGCCAGCAGCTTATACGGGGGTGGGAGCAATGAGCAGTTCTTC. This codes for CASSLYGGGSNEQFF. The chain uses TRBV7-9 and TRBJ2-1; a weak D match, TRBD2 (6 bases). Per the germline V gene, CDR1 is SEHNR and CDR2 is FQNEAQ (reference sequence). V shed 2 bases and J shed 6 bases, with 14 bases lying between them. CDR3 length: 15 residues.